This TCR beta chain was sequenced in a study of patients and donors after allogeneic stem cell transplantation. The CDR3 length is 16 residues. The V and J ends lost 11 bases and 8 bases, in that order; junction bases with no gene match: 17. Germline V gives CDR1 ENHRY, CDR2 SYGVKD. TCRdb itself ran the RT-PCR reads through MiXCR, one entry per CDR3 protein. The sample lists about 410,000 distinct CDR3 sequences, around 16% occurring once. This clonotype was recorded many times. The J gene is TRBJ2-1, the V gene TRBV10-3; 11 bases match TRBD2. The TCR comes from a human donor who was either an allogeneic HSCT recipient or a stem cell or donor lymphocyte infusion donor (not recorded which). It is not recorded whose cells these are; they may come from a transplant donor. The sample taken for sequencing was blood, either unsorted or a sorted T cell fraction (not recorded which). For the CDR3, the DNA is TGTGCCGCCCAAAACCGACTAGCGGGAAAGCGACATGAGCAGTTCTTC. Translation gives CAAQNRLAGKRHEQFF.